This T cell receptor beta chain was observed in a study of T cells in Graves' hyperthyroidism and ophthalmopathy. Study background: Peripheral blood draws took place at initial diagnosis, ahead of any treatment.

TCR beta CDR3 regions were amplified from RNA. The HTBI primer set drove a first-round RT-PCR of the TCR CDR3. TCRdb passed the multiplex PCR reads through MiXCR, listing each CDR3 protein once. This sample has 250,000 to 350,000 distinct CDR3 sequences, with about 20% found just once. Germline CDR1 and CDR2: KGHSH and LQKENI. This CDR3 spans 18 amino acids. The V gene end was trimmed by 1 base and the J gene end by 9 bases; junction bases not matched to a gene: 11. This clonotype showed up just a few times. V gene TRBV18 combines with J gene TRBJ2-1; 14 bases map to TRBD2. Sequenced input: blood. The sequence was obtained from a man aged 25 to 40 with Graves' ophthalmopathy. This CDR3 reads CASSPRGEGTSGSGEQFF. DNA for the CDR3: TGTGCCAGCTCACCACGAGGTGAAGGGACTAGCGGGAGTGGTGAGCAGTTCTTC.